One and the same sample provided the 3 T cell receptor beta chains below, sequenced in a study of OX40 agonist ivuxolimab in advanced cancers. The library came from the immunoSEQ multiplex PCR assay. The clones in this table, taken by TCRdb from immuneACCESS, are in-frame only. Not every clone is retained; where verified, under half of the shortfall comes from an unresolved V gene, and the cause of the rest is unknown. The sample table records around 60,000 clones; 60% to 85% of these occur just once. Of the sample, about a tenth is held by the ten largest clones. The material sequenced was CD4+ or CD8+ T cells sorted from blood, taken in a trial of the OX40 agonist ivuxolimab. The receptors derive from an adult with an advanced solid tumor such as melanoma, head and neck, liver or kidney cancer.

The CDR3 DNA follows: TGTGCCAGTAGTATGGGCGCTGAAGCTTTCTTT. As protein: CASSMGAEAFF. The V gene is TRBV19, the J gene TRBJ1-1; D is undetermined. Trimming left V 3 bases short and J 6 bases short, with 5 bases between. CDR1 is LNHDA and CDR2 is SQIVND in the germline V gene (reference sequence). This CDR3 comprises 11 residues.

This rearrangement joins TRBV10-3 to TRBJ2-1; 8 nucleotides align to TRBD2. Germline CDR1 reads ENHRY; CDR2 reads SYGVKD. After removal of 0 bases from V and 4 bases from J, the junction contained 14 bases not matched to a gene. This CDR3 is built from 19 residues. Here the CDR3 DNA reads TGTGCCATCAGTGAGTCCTTAAGTCTCAGGACTAGCAGTTACAATGAGCAGTTCTTC. Translated: CAISESLSLRTSSYNEQFF.

This clone has just a few counts. The chain recombines TRBV6-4 with TRBJ2-1; 7 bases fit TRBD2. The CDR3 consists of 18 residues. Germline V gene sequence: CDR1 MRHNA, CDR2 SNTAGT. Unmatched junction bases numbered 12, after V lost 0 bases and J lost 4 bases. In DNA, the CDR3 is TGTGCCAGCAGTGACTCATCGTCTAGCGGAGGCGAATACAATGAGCAGTTCTTC. It translates to CASSDSSSSGGEYNEQFF.